These 21 T cell receptor beta chains share one sample of origin, sequenced in a study of cytomegalovirus exposure and HLA in healthy donors. The study ran its PCR with 60 Vbeta and 13 Jbeta primers. Assay: immunoSEQ multiplex PCR; the TCRdb copy retains only in-frame clones and omits some. The table shows over 150,000 clones, with around 68% occurring only once. Specimen: PBMCs. Receptors were obtained from a man aged 50 or older in good health and CMV-seronegative.

In its sample, this clone was seen a few times. The chain uses TRBV7-9 and TRBJ2-1, with 9 bases identical to TRBD1. Germline assignment: CDR1 SEHNR and CDR2 FQNEAQ (reference sequence). The V gene end was trimmed by 5 bases and the J gene end by 3 bases; junction bases not matched to a gene: 8. This CDR3 has 16 amino acids. For the CDR3, the DNA is TGTGCCAGCAGCCCCCCGGGACAGGGTTTCTACAATGAGCAGTTCTTC. It codes for CASSPPGQGFYNEQFF.

The rearrangement links TRBV6-1 to TRBJ2-7, with 8 bases identical to TRBD2. Trimming took 8 bases from V and 0 from J; bases not matched to a gene: 6. The CDR3 has 14 residues. Germline V CDR1 and CDR2: MNHNS, SASEGT. The CDR3, as DNA: TGTGCCAGCGTCCTAGCGGGCAACTCCTACGAGCAGTACTTC. As protein: CASVLAGNSYEQYF.

The J gene is TRBJ1-5, the V gene TRBV28; tentatively, D is TRBD1 (6 bases). Germline CDR1 reads MDHEN; CDR2 reads SYDVKM. CDR3 size: 16 residues. V was trimmed by 5 bases and J by 0 bases, leaving 14 bases between them. CDR3 DNA: TGTGCCAGCAGTCCGGGGACATCGGATAGCAATCAGCCCCAGCATTTT. This gives the protein CASSPGTSDSNQPQHF.

Concerning this clone itself: Distinct nucleotide sequences in the sample also encode this CDR3. The chain carries TRBV7-9 and TRBJ1-5; possibly TRBD1 for D (5 bases). Per the germline V gene, CDR1 is SEHNR and CDR2 is FQNEAQ (reference sequence). V shed 1 base and J shed 0 bases, with 7 bases lying between them. The CDR3 runs to 15 residues. The CDR3: CASSLGGGSNQPQHF. The CDR3 coding sequence is TGTGCCAGCAGCTTAGGGGGGGGTAGCAATCAGCCCCAGCATTTT.

This clone has more than one count but fewer than ten. CDR3 DNA sequence: TGTGCCAGCAGCCTTAGGCCCCTTACGGGGGGCCACAATGAGCAGTTCTTC. Translation gives CASSLRPLTGGHNEQFF. The rearrangement joins TRBV27 to TRBJ2-1, with D possibly being TRBD2 (7 bases). Between the trimmed V and J ends, which lost 6 bases and 5 bases, there was a span of 23 bases. This CDR3 region has 17 residues. Germline assignment: CDR1 MNHEY and CDR2 SMNVEV (reference sequence).

In regard to this clone: A read error may produce the germline difference seen at one junction end. This sequence joins TRBV10-3 and TRBJ1-2; 9 nucleotides agree with TRBD1. The germline gives CDR1 ENHRY, CDR2 SYGVKD. This CDR3 spans 14 amino acids. CDR3 protein: CAISDATGGFGYAF. The CDR3 DNA reads as TGTGCCATCAGTGATGCGACAGGGGGATTTGGCTACGCCTTC.

This clone was seen a handful of times. CDR3 protein: CASRGTARNEQFF. The CDR3 DNA sequence: TGCGCCAGCCGAGGGACTGCTAGGAATGAGCAGTTCTTC. This chain connects TRBV4-1 to TRBJ2-1; D is possibly TRBD2 (6 bases). The length of the CDR3 is 13 residues. V lost 8 bases, J lost 7 bases, and 15 bases lay in between. Looked up from germline, CDR1 is MGHRA and CDR2 is YSYEKL.

The rearrangement uses TRBV6-5 and TRBJ2-3; 9 nucleotides align to TRBD1. The germline V gene encodes CDR1 MNHEY and CDR2 SVGAGI. There are 15 residues in the CDR3. The J segment lost 0 bases and the V segment lost 5 bases, leaving 3 bases of the junction unmatched. The CDR3 protein is CASSPGTGSTDTQYF. In DNA form, the CDR3 reads TGTGCCAGCAGTCCCGGGACAGGGAGCACAGATACGCAGTATTTT.

This clone was counted only a few times. The gene calls are TRBV7-2 and TRBJ2-1, with TRBD2 as a possible D gene (6 bases). Trimming removed 7 bases at V and 6 bases at J, with 10 bases between. There are 12 residues in the CDR3. CDR1 is SGHTA and CDR2 is FQGNSA in the germline V gene. In DNA form, the CDR3 reads TGTGCCAGCACCCTTAGCGGCAATGAGCAGTTCTTC. It encodes CASTLSGNEQFF.

The gene calls are TRBV7-9 and TRBJ1-1; TRBD1 matches 7 bases. The CDR3 has 14 amino acids. Unmatched junction bases numbered 8, after V lost 1 base and J lost 9 bases. The germline gives CDR1 SEHNR, CDR2 FQNEAQ (reference sequence). The CDR3 loop is CASSLDRDRAKAFF. The DNA of the CDR3 is TGTGCCAGCAGCTTAGATAGAGACAGGGCTAAAGCTTTCTTT.

The chain recombines TRBV9 with TRBJ2-7, with TRBD2 identical over 7 bases. Germline V lookup: CDR1 SGDLS, CDR2 YYNGEE. With V trimmed by 0 bases and J by 2 bases, 5 bases remained unmatched. This CDR3 is built from 15 residues. CDR3 sequence reads: CASSVGPSGPYEQYF. The CDR3, as DNA: TGTGCCAGCAGCGTAGGCCCTAGCGGCCCCTACGAGCAGTACTTC.

The chain links TRBV6-5 to TRBJ2-5; 9 bases align to TRBD1. Losses at the gene ends were 5 bases for V and 5 bases for J; bases not matched to a gene: 9. This CDR3 is built from 15 residues. Germline loops: CDR1 MNHEY, CDR2 SVGAGI. This CDR3 is CASSNLDRGRETQYF. Here the CDR3 DNA reads TGTGCCAGCAGTAACCTAGACAGGGGGAGGGAGACCCAGTACTTC.

The chain links TRBV7-8 to TRBJ2-5, with D perhaps matching TRBD2 (7 bases). Germline V CDR1 and CDR2: SGHVS, FQNEAQ. This CDR3 region has 14 residues. V was pared by 4 bases and J by 5 bases, with 14 bases between. In nucleotides, the CDR3 is TGTGCCAGCAGCTCCCCAGGGAGGGGGGAGACCCAGTACTTC. It yields the protein CASSSPGRGETQYF.

This clone has a handful of counts. This sequence joins TRBV5-1 and TRBJ2-5, with a tentative D call TRBD1 (6 bases). CDR1 SGHRS and CDR2 YFSETQ come from the germline V gene. The ends were cut back, 8 bases at V and 4 bases at J, with 15 bases in the middle. The length of the CDR3 is 13 residues. CDR3 amino acids: CASHPGDRETQYF. The CDR3 DNA follows: TGCGCCAGTCACCCAGGGGATCGAGAGACCCAGTACTTC.

The J gene is TRBJ2-3, the V gene TRBV19, with D maybe TRBD1 (5 bases). The CDR3 is 15 residues long. Germline V gene data show CDR1 as LNHDA and CDR2 as SQIVND (reference sequence). The V and J ends lost 8 bases and 6 bases respectively, with 21 bases between them. In DNA, the CDR3 is TGTGCCAGTTCTACCCGGCAGGGTGGGTCGGATACGCAGTATTTT. Its translation: CASSTRQGGSDTQYF. The whole variable domain, remainder taken from reference TRBV19 and TRBJ2-3, is DGGITQSPKYLFRKEGQNVTLSCEQNLNHDAMYWYRQDPGQGLRLIYYSQIVNDFQKGDIAEGYSVSREKKESFPLTVTSAQKNPTAFYLCASSTRQGGSDTQYFGPGTRLTVL.

This rearrangement joins TRBV15 to TRBJ1-2, with 8 bases aligning to TRBD1. CDR1 and CDR2 (germline): LNHNV, YYDKDF (reference sequence). V was clipped by 0 bases and J by 3 bases; unmatched bases: 6. CDR3 length: 16 amino acids. The CDR3 DNA follows: TGTGCCACCAGCAGAGATCAGGGGGCAATCGACTATGGCTACACCTTC. Protein sequence: CATSRDQGAIDYGYTF.

There are a few counts of this clone. The chain links TRBV6-6 to TRBJ1-6; unclear D gene. Germline V gives CDR1 MNHNY, CDR2 SVGAGI (reference sequence). This CDR3 comprises 13 residues. Trimming shortened V by 6 bases and J by 10 bases, and 13 bases separated the two germline ends. The CDR3, as DNA: TGTGCCAGCAGCGGGAGGGAGGTATCACCCCTCCACTTT. Protein: CASSGREVSPLHF.

The chain is built from TRBV9 and TRBJ1-4; 7 bases map to TRBD1. The length of the CDR3 is 16 residues. Looked up from germline, CDR1 is SGDLS and CDR2 is YYNGEE. The V gene end was trimmed by 3 bases and the J gene end by 2 bases; junction bases not matched to a gene: 7. The CDR3 here is CASSGNDRETNEKLFF. The CDR3 bases are TGTGCCAGCAGCGGGAACGACAGGGAGACTAATGAAAAACTGTTTTTT. The full variable domain, rest sourced from reference TRBV9 and TRBJ1-4, is DSGVTQTPKHLITATGQRVTLRCSPRSGDLSVYWYQQSLDQGLQFLIQYYNGEERAKGNILERFSAQQFPDLHSELNLSSLELGDSALYFCASSGNDRETNEKLFFGSGTQLSVL.

The gene calls are TRBV5-1 and TRBJ1-1, with 9 bases aligning to TRBD1. V trimming: 4 bases; J trimming: 4 bases; junction bases outside the gene matches: 14. This CDR3 is 17 amino acids long. CDR1 and CDR2 from the germline V gene are SGHRS and YFSETQ. Here the CDR3 reads CASSQLSLTGGSTEAFF. The CDR3 DNA is TGCGCCAGCAGCCAGCTCTCCTTGACAGGGGGTAGCACTGAAGCTTTCTTT.

This clone turned up a few times. The V and J genes are TRBV19 and TRBJ1-5; D is possibly TRBD1 (6 bases). The germline V gene encodes CDR1 LNHDA and CDR2 SQIVND (reference sequence). Trimming left V 10 bases short and J 3 bases short, with 19 bases between. The CDR3 contains 15 residues. The CDR3 region is CATSLHRVTNQPQHF. The CDR3 bases are TGTGCCACCTCCCTACACAGGGTGACCAATCAGCCCCAGCATTTT. Combining the CDR3 with reference TRBV19 and TRBJ1-5 gives the whole variable domain DGGITQSPKYLFRKEGQNVTLSCEQNLNHDAMYWYRQDPGQGLRLIYYSQIVNDFQKGDIAEGYSVSREKKESFPLTVTSAQKNPTAFYLCATSLHRVTNQPQHFGDGTRLSIL.

The J gene is TRBJ2-7, the V gene TRBV28; D is ambiguous. CDR1 is MDHEN and CDR2 is SYDVKM in the germline V gene. With 6 bases removed from V and 3 bases from J, the gap between germline ends came to 12 bases. The CDR3 is 13 residues long. The CDR3 nucleotides are TGTGCCAGCAGCCCTAAAGAAGACTACGAGCAGTACTTC. Its translation: CASSPKEDYEQYF.